This T cell receptor (beta chain) was retrieved from a study of cytomegalovirus exposure and HLA in healthy donors. Across the study: Earlier, about 180 million T cells were analyzed, and 90 million to 120 million unique TCR beta sequences were found among them. Findings of the study overall: The study flagged roughly 150 TCR beta chains as cytomegalovirus-associated. Most TCR sequences were uncommon, yet certain public TCRs appeared in many donors. Earlier analysis yielded a pattern in which most TCR beta V segments were productive about 87% or about 30% of the time.

Primers included in the PCR were 60 Vbeta and 13 Jbeta primers. Profiled with immunoSEQ multiplex PCR; TCRdb holds only in-frame clones, not every one. The table lists 110,000 to 150,000 clones, approximately 84% of them singletons. V dropped 2 bases and J dropped 6; count of bases not matched to a gene: 5. Per germline, CDR1 MNHEY and CDR2 SMNVEV (reference sequence). This CDR3 has 14 residues. Concerning this clone: Its antigen is still unknown.

The chain links TRBV27 to TRBJ2-7; 9 bases fit TRBD2. Material for sequencing was PBMCs. The TCR comes from a woman aged 35 to 49 in good health and CMV-seronegative. The chain's CDR3 is CASSLIAGVGEQYF. CDR3 DNA: TGTGCCAGCAGTTTAATAGCGGGAGTTGGCGAGCAGTACTTC.